This TCR beta chain originates from a study of T-cell memory formation after mild COVID-19. Study in general: Largely donor-specific TCR clusters were found.

5'RACE with constant-segment primers built TCRalpha and TCRbeta cDNA libraries with UMIs. TCRdb independently ran MiXCR on the 5' RACE reads; one entry per CDR3 protein. Among about 320,000 distinct CDR3 sequences listed, 13% to 15% were seen once. This CDR3 has 13 residues. CDR1 and CDR2 (germline): LGHDT, YNNKEL (reference sequence). The V and J ends lost 4 bases and 1 base respectively, with 5 bases between them. V and J are TRBV3-1 and TRBJ2-1; unclear D gene. This clonotype was sampled from a man between 18 and 35 years old who had mild COVID-19 (a few samples of this study predate the infection). Cell type and time point are not known. What was sequenced was PBMCs or a T cell subset sorted from them (not recorded which). The CDR3 loop reads CASSRTSYNEQFF. The CDR3 nucleotides are TGTGCCAGCAGCCGTACATCCTACAATGAGCAGTTCTTC.